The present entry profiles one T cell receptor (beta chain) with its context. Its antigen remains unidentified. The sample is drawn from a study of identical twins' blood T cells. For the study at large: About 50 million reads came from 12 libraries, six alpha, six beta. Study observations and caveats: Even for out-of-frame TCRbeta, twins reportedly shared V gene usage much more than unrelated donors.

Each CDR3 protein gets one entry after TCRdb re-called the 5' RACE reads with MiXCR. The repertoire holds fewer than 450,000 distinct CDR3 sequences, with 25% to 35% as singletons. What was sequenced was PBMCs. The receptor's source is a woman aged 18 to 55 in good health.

CDR3 DNA sequence: TGTGCCAGCAGTTTACTGGGCTACCAGCCCCAGCATTTT. It encodes CASSLLGYQPQHF. This rearrangement joins TRBV28 to TRBJ1-5; the D is unclear. This CDR3 comprises 13 residues. The V end lost 2 bases, the J end lost 7 bases, and 9 bases lay between the germline ends. Germline values: CDR1 MDHEN, CDR2 SYDVKM.